The rows below give T cell receptor beta chains drawn from one sample of a study of blood T cell repertoires in COVID-19. The assay was immunoSEQ multiplex PCR, and TCRdb's table has in-frame clones only and misses some. The table includes roughly 250,000 clones, approximately 90% detected once. Sequenced sample: peripheral blood. Receptors were obtained from a young man with acute or convalescent COVID-19. Each CDR3 is given without its conserved first and last residue. The D gene is left open where the match is weak. The size of a clone is reported for some rows only, either as once, few or many, or as a class for expanded clones.

V gene,D gene,J gene,CDR3 length,clone size,CDR3 protein
TRBV29-1,-,TRBJ2-1,9,-,SVEFSGVQF
TRBV7-2,-,TRBJ2-6,13,once,ASSLARAGANVLT
TRBV4-1,-,TRBJ1-3,14,-,ASSQVRAGGGNTIY
TRBV28,TRBD1,TRBJ1-6,14,-,ASRSLRQGGNSPLH
TRBV15,TRBD1,TRBJ2-3,14,-,ATSRDGQGGADTQY
TRBV19,-,TRBJ1-5,13,-,ASSMGRARGQPQH
TRBV7-8,-,TRBJ1-5,13,-,ASSPVRIGNQPQH
TRBV29-1,-,TRBJ2-6,15,-,SVTPQGLTSGANVLT
TRBV5-1,-,TRBJ1-3,14,once,ARTGRLTLSGNTIY
TRBV7-9,-,TRBJ1-4,16,-,ASSFDTGSGRPNEKLF
TRBV5-4,-,TRBJ2-3,12,-,ASSFSGIPDTQY
TRBV15,-,TRBJ1-3,14,once,ATSRLSLTSGNTIY
TRBV24-1,-,TRBJ2-5,13,once,ATSDLTIFGETQY
TRBV5-4,TRBD2,TRBJ2-1,13,-,ASSFGTSPYNEQF
TRBV2,TRBD1,TRBJ1-1,10,-,ATTGQDTEAF
TRBV14,TRBD2,TRBJ2-1,14,-,ASSTRLAGFRNEQF